The entry that follows covers one T cell receptor beta chain sequence. Its antigen remains unidentified. The sample holds no much larger clone one base away, and base qualities are not on file. From its cysteine to its phenylalanine, the CDR3 spans 15 amino acids. Just the 45-base CDR3 DNA is kept, in frame starting at base 1. Trimming accounts for 4 bases at V and 4 bases at J, while the number of junction bases matched to no gene is 8. CDR1 SGHRS and CDR2 YFSETQ are derived from the germline V gene. TCRbeta CDR3 regions were amplified from genomic DNA using the immunoSEQ Assay, a bias-controlled multiplex PCR. The published analysis was carried out like this. The number of nucleated cells in each sample was estimated from the amplification of reference gene primers within the assay. To quantify the absolute abundance of each unique TCRbeta CDR3 rearrangement, sequence reads were collapsed and filtered. Productive Simpson clonality was computed per sample as the square root of Simpson's diversity index over productive rearrangements. This immuneACCESS table, as held by TCRdb, lists in-frame sequences with V and J called but not all clones. Of the missing ones, under half trace to an unresolved V gene in checked studies; the others have no known cause. For V, J and clone size, that table is used; D and trimming come from the DNA. The sample has about 480,000 clones on record, approximately 88% of them singletons. Of the sample, roughly 13% is held by the ten largest clones.

This specimen comes from a study of blood T cell repertoires in COVID-19 (dated by TCRdb to about 2020). About the investigation overall: Collaborator samples came from the United States, Italy and Spain and covered acute and convalescent phases of COVID-19. Nearly every sample came with metadata listing a de-identified subject ID, COVID-19 status, age in years and sex. The samples were drawn from the first 160 participants of the ongoing ImmuneRACE study and from 1,254 subjects provided by 6 global collaborators. The repertoires were made available in a free public database intended to serve as a resource for research on the immune response to SARS-CoV-2. Where HLA class I and class II types were available, the types were taken from metadata supplied by the sample provider, not from assay-based typing. Subjects who had been exposed to COVID-19, were actively infected with it, or had recovered from it provided the deeply sampled blood TCRbeta repertoires that made up the dataset. The material from the prospective study consisted of cDNA or gDNA derived from T cells, B-cell-depleted T cells, or PBMCs. General study outcomes and caveats: The quantity of clinical and demographic metadata differed by source and by participant and was supplied without curation.

One collaborating source in Seattle enrolled patients during active infection and followed them longitudinally through the course of disease. The collaborating institutions used their own protocols to collect whole blood in K2EDTA tubes. For TCRbeta analysis, collaborator samples were shipped as frozen whole blood, as isolated PBMCs, or as DNA extracted from either sample type. The sample taken for sequencing was peripheral blood. The sequence was collected from a woman in her forties or fifties with COVID-19, enrolled during active disease. Recombination joined TRBV5-1 with TRBJ1-3, and 7 junction bases match TRBD1. The CDR3 is CASSPNTGAGNTIYF. In nucleotide form, the sequence is TGCGCCAGCAGCCCGAACACAGGGGCGGGAAACACCATATATTTT.